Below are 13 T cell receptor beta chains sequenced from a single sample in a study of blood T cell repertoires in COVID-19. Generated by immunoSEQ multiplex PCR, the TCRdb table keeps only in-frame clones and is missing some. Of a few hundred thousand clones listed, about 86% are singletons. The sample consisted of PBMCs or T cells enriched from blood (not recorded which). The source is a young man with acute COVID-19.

This CDR3 is CASRNGGGGSYNEQFF. The CDR3 coding sequence is TGTGCCAGCAGAAACGGGGGTGGTGGTTCCTACAATGAGCAGTTCTTC. The chain carries TRBV28 and TRBJ2-1; a weak D match, TRBD2 (6 bases). There are 16 residues in the CDR3. The germline V gene has CDR1 MDHEN and CDR2 SYDVKM. The V end was cut by 6 bases, the J end by 1 base, with 16 bases between. The full variable domain, with the rest looked up from reference TRBV28 and TRBJ2-1, is DVKVTQSSRYLVKRTGEKVFLECVQDMDHENMFWYRQDPGLGLRLIYFSYDVKMKEKGDIPEGYSVSREKKERFSLILESASTNQTSMYLCASRNGGGGSYNEQFFGPGTRLTVL.

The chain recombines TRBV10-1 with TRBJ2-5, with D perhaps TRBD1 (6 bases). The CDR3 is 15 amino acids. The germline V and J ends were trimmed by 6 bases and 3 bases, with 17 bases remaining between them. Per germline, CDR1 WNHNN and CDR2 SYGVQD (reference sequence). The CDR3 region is CASSIGLTGKETQYF. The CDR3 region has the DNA TGCGCCAGCAGCATCGGACTGACAGGAAAAGAGACCCAGTACTTC.

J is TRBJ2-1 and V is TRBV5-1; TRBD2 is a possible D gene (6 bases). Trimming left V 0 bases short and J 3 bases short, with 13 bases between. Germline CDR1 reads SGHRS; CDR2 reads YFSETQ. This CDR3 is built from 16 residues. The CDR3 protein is CASSLGSSVLYNEQFF. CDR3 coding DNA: TGCGCCAGCAGCTTGGGTTCTAGCGTTCTCTACAATGAGCAGTTCTTC.

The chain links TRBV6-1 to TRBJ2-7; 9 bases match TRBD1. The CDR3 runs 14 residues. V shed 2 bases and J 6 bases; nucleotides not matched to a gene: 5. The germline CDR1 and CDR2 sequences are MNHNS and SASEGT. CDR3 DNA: TGTGCCAGCAGTGAACCGGGACAGGGTGTCGAGCAGTACGTC. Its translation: CASSEPGQGVEQYV.

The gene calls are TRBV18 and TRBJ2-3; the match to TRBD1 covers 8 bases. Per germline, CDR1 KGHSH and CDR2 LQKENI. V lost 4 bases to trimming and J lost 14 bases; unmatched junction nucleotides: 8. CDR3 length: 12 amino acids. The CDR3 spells CASSQGQGPLYF. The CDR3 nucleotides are TGTGCCAGCTCACAAGGACAGGGACCCTTGTATTTT.

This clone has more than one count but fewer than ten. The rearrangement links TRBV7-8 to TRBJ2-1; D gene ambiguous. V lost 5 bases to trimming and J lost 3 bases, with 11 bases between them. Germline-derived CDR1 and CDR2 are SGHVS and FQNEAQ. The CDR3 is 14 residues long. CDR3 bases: TGTGCCAGCAGCGCGAACGAAATCTACAATGAGCAGTTCTTC. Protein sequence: CASSANEIYNEQFF.

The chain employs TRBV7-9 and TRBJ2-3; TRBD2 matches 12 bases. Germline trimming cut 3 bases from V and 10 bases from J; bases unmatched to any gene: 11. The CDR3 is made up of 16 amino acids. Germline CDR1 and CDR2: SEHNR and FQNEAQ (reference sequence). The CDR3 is CASSFGPSGGAISQYF. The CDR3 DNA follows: TGTGCCAGCAGCTTCGGCCCTAGCGGGGGGGCCATATCGCAGTATTTT.

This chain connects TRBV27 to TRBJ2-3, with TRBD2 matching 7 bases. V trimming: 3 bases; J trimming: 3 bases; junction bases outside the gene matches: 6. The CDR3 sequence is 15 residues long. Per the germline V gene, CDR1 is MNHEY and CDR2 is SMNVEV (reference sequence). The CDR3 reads CASSFPSGGTDTQYF. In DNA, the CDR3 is TGTGCCAGCAGTTTCCCTAGCGGTGGGACAGATACGCAGTATTTT.

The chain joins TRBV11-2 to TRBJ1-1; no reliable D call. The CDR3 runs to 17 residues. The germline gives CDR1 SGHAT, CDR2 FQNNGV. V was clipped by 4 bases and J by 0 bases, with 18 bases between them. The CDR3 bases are TGTGCCAGCAGCTCCCGCGAGTTTGGTACCATGAACACTGAAGCTTTCTTT. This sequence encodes CASSSREFGTMNTEAFF. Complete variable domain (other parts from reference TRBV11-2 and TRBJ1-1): EAGVAQSPRYKIIEKRQSVAFWCNPISGHATLYWYQQILGQGPKLLIQFQNNGVVDDSQLPKDRFSAERLKGVDSTLKIQPAKLEDSAVYLCASSSREFGTMNTEAFFGQGTRLTVV.

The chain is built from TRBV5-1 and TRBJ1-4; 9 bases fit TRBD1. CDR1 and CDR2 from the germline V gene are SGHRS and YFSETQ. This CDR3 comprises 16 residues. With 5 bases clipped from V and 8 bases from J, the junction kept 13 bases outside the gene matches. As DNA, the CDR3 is TGCGCCAGCAGTCTCACGGTAGGGACAGGGAGCGAAAAACTGTTTTTT. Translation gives CASSLTVGTGSEKLFF.

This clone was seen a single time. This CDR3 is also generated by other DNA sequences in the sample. CDR3 region: CASSPGGAREQYV. The CDR3 DNA reads TGTGCCAGCTCACCGGGAGGGGCGCGCGAGCAGTACGTC. V and J are TRBV18 and TRBJ2-7, with 7 bases identical to TRBD2. The germline V gene encodes CDR1 KGHSH and CDR2 LQKENI. Trimming removed 3 bases from V and 6 bases from J; junction bases left unmatched: 5. The CDR3 has 13 residues.

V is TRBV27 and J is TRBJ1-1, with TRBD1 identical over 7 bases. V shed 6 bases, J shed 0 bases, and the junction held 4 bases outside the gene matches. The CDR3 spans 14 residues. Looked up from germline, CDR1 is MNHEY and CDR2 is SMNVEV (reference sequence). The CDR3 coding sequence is TGTGCCAGCAGCTACAGGGGAATGAACACTGAAGCTTTCTTT. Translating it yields CASSYRGMNTEAFF.

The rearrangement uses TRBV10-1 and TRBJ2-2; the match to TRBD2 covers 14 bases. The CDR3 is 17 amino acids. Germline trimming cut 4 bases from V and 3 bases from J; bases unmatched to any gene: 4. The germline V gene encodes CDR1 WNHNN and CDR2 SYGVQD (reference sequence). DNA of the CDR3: TGCGCCAGCAGTGGGACTAGCGGGGGGATGGACACCGGGGAGCTGTTTTTT. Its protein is CASSGTSGGMDTGELFF.